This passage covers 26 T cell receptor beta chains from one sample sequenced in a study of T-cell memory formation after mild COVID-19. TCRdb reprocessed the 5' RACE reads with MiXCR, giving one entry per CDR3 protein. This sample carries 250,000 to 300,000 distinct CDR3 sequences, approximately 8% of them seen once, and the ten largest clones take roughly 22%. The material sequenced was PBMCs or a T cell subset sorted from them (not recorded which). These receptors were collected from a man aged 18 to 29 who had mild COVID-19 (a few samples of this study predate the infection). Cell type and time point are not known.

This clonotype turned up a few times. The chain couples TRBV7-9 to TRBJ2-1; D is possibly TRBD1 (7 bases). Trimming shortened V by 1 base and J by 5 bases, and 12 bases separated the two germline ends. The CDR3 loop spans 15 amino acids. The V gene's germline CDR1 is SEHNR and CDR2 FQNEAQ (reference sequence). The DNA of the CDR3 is TGTGCCAGCAGCTTAGGTCTCAGGGGGGACAATGAGCAGTTCTTC. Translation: CASSLGLRGDNEQFF.

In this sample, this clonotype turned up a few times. CDR3 protein: CASSTQGAQGTEAFF. The CDR3 nucleotides read TGTGCCAGCAGCACGCAGGGGGCGCAGGGCACTGAAGCTTTCTTT. The rearrangement links TRBV6-1 to TRBJ1-1; 8 nucleotides align to TRBD1. CDR3 length: 15 amino acids. The germline V gene has CDR1 MNHNS and CDR2 SASEGT. Losses at the gene ends were 6 bases for V and 4 bases for J; bases not matched to a gene: 10.

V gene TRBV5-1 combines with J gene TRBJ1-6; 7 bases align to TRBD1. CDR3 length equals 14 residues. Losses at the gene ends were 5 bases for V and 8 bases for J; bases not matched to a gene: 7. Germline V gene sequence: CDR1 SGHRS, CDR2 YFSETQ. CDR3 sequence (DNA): TGCGCCAGCAGTGGGACAGCCGGAGATTCACCCCTCCACTTT. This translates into CASSGTAGDSPLHF.

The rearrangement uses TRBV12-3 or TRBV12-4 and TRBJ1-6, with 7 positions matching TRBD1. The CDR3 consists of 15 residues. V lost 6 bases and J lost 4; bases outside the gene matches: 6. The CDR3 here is CASSNDRDYNSPLHF. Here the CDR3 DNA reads TGTGCCAGCAGCAACGACAGGGATTATAATTCACCCCTCCACTTT.

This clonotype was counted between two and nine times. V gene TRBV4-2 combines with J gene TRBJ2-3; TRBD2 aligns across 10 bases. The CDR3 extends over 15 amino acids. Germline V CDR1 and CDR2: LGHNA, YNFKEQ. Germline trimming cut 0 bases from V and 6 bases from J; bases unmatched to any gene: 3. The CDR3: CASSQEQAGGDTQYF. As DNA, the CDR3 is TGTGCCAGCAGCCAAGAACAAGCGGGGGGGGATACGCAGTATTTT.

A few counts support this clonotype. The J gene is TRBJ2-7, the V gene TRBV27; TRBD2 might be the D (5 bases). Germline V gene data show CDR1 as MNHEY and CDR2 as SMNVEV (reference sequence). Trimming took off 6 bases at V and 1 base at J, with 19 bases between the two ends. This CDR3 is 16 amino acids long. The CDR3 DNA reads TGTGCCAGCAGGATTGGTGGTTTCGAGCGGTCCTACGAGCAGTACTTC. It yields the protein CASRIGGFERSYEQYF.

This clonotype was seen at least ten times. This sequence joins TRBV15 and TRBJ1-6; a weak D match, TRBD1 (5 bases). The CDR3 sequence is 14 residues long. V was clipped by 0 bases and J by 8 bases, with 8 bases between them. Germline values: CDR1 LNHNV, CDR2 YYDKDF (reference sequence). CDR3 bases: TGTGCCACCAGCAGAGACAGGGCTTATTCACCCCTCCACTTT. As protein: CATSRDRAYSPLHF. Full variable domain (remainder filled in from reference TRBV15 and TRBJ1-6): DAMVIQNPRYQVTQFGKPVTLSCSQTLNHNVMYWYQQKSSQAPKLLFHYYDKDFNNEADTPDNFQSRRPNTSFCFLDIRSPGLGDTAMYLCATSRDRAYSPLHFGNGTRLTVT.

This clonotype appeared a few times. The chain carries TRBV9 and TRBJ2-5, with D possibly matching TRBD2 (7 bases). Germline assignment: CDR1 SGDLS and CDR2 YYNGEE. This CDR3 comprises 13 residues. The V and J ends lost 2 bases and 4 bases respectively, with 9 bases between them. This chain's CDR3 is CASSVGGLETQYF. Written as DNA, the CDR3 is TGTGCCAGCAGCGTGGGGGGGCTAGAGACCCAGTACTTC.

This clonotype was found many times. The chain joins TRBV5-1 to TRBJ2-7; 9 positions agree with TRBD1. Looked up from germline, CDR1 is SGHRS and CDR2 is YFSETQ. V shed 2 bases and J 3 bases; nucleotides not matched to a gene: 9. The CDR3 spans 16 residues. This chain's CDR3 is CASSFRPGQGFYEQYF. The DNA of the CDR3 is TGCGCCAGCAGCTTTCGTCCGGGACAGGGCTTCTACGAGCAGTACTTC. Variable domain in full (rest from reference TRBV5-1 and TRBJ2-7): KAGVTQTPRYLIKTRGQQVTLSCSPISGHRSVSWYQQTPGQGLQFLFEYFSETQRNKGNFPGRFSGRQFSNSRSEMNVSTLELGDSALYLCASSFRPGQGFYEQYFGPGTRLTVT.

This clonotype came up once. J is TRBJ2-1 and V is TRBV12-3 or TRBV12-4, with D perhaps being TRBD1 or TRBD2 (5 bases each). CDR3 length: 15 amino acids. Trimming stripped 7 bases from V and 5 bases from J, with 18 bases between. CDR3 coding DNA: TGTGCCAGCATCATACAGGCGGGCAAGGACAATGAGCAGTTCTTC. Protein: CASIIQAGKDNEQFF.

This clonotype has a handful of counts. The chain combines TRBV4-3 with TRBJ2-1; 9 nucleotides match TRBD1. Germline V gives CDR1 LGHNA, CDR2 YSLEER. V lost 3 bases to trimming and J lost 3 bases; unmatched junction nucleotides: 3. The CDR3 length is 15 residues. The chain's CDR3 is CASSHLTGGYNEQFF. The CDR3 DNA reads TGCGCCAGCAGCCATCTGACAGGGGGCTACAATGAGCAGTTCTTC.

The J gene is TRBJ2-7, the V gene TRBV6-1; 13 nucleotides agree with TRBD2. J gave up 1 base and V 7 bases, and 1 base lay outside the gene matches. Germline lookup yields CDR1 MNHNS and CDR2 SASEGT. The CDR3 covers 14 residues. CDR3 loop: CASKGLAGSYEQYF. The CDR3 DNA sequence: TGTGCCAGCAAGGGACTAGCGGGGTCCTACGAGCAGTACTTC.

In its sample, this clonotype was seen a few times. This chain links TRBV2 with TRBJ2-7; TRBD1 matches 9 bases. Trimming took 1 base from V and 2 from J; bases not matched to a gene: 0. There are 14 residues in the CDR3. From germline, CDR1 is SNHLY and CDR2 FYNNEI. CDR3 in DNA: TGTGCCAGCAGTGAAGGGACAGGGGCCTACGAGCAGTACGTC. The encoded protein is CASSEGTGAYEQYV.

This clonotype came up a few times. Here the CDR3 DNA reads TGTGCCAGCAGCTGGACAGGCTCCTACAATGAGCAGTTCTTC. Encoded protein: CASSWTGSYNEQFF. The chain is built from TRBV28 and TRBJ2-1; 7 positions agree with TRBD1. The CDR3 extends over 14 amino acids. The junction had 2 bases not matched to a gene; V was cut back by 6 bases and J by 0 bases. Germline V CDR1 and CDR2: MDHEN, SYDVKM.

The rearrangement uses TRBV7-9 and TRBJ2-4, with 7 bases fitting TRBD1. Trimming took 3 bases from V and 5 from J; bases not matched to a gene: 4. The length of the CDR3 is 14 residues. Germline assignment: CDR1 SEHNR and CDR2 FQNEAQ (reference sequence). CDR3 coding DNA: TGTGCCAGCAGCTTTTCCGGGACAGAAAACATTCAGTACTTC. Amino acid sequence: CASSFSGTENIQYF. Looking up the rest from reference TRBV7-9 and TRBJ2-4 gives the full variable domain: DTGVSQNPRHKITKRGQNVTFRCDPISEHNRLYWYRQTLGQGPEFLTYFQNEAQLEKSRLLSDRFSAERPKGSFSTLEIQRTEQGDSAMYLCASSFSGTENIQYFGAGTRLSVL.

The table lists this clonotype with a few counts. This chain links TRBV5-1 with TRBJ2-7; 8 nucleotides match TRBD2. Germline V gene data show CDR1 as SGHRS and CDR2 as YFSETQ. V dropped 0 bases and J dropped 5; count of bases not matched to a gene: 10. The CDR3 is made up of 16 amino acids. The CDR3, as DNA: TGCGCCAGCAGCTTGGTAATCTCGGGGGGGCCTAACGAGCAGTACTTC. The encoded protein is CASSLVISGGPNEQYF.

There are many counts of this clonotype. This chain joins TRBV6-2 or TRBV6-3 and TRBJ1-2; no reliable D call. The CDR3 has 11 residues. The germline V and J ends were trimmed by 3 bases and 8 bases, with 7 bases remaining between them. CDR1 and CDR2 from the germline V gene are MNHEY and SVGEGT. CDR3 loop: CASSYWEGYTF. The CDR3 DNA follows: TGTGCCAGCAGTTATTGGGAAGGCTACACCTTC.

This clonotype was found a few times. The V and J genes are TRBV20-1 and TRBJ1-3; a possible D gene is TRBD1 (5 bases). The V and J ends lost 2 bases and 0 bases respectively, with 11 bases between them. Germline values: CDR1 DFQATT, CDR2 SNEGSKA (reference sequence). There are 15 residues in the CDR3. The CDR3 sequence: CSARSGTDSGNTIYF. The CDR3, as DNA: TGCAGTGCTAGAAGTGGGACGGACTCTGGAAACACCATATATTTT.

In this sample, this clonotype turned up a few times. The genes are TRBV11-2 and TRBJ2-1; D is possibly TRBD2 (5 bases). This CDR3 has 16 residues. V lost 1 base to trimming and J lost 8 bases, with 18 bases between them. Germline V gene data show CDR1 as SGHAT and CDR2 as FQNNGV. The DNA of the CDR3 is TGTGCCAGCAGCTTAGGTCTAGGGCTCGATAGCGATGAGCAGTTCTTC. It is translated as CASSLGLGLDSDEQFF. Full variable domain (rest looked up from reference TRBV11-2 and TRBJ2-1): EAGVAQSPRYKIIEKRQSVAFWCNPISGHATLYWYQQILGQGPKLLIQFQNNGVVDDSQLPKDRFSAERLKGVDSTLKIQPAKLEDSAVYLCASSLGLGLDSDEQFFGPGTRLTVL.

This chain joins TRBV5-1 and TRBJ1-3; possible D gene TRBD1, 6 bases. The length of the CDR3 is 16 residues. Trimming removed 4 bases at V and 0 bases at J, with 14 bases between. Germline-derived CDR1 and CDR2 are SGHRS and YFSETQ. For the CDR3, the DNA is TGCGCCAGCAGCCACGGACAGACTAGCTCTGGAAACACCATATATTTT. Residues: CASSHGQTSSGNTIYF.

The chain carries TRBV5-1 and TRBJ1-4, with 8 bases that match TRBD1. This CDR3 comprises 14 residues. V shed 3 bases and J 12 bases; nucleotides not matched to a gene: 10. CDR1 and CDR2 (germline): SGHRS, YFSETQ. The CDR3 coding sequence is TGCGCCAGCAGCTGCAGGGGGCGCGGAGAGGAACTGTTTTTT. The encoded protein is CASSCRGRGEELFF.

CDR3 amino acids: CASSSDHVRGSEQYF. The CDR3 DNA is TGCGCCAGCAGCTCCGACCACGTTAGGGGTTCCGAGCAGTACTTC. The V gene is TRBV5-1, the J gene TRBJ2-7; possible D gene TRBD1, 5 bases. CDR1 is SGHRS, CDR2 YFSETQ, per germline. The CDR3 has 15 amino acids. V lost 3 bases and J lost 6, with 19 bases in between.

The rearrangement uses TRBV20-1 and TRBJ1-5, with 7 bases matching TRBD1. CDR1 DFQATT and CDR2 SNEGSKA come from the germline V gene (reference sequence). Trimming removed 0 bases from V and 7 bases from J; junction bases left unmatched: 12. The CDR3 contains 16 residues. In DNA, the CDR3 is TGCAGTGCTAGAGATAAGGGGGCGAGAGTTGGACAGCCCCAGCATTTT. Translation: CSARDKGARVGQPQHF.

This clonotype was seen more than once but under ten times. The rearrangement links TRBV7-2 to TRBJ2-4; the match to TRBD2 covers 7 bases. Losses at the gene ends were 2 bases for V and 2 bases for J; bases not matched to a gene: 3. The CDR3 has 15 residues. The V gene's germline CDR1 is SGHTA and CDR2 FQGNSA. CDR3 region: CASSLKAGSKNIQYF. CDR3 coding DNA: TGTGCCAGCAGCTTAAAAGCGGGGTCCAAAAACATTCAGTACTTC. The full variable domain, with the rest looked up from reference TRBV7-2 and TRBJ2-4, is GAGVSQSPSNKVTEKGKDVELRCDPISGHTALYWYRQSLGQGLEFLIYFQGNSAPDKSGLPSDRFSAERTGGSVSTLTIQRTQQEDSAVYLCASSLKAGSKNIQYFGAGTRLSVL.

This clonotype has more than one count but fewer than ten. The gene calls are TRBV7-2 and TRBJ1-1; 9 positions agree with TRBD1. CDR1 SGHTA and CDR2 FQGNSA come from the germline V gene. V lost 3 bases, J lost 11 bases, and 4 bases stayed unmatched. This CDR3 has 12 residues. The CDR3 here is CASSLGQGGAFF. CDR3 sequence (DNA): TGTGCCAGCAGCTTGGGACAGGGTGGGGCTTTCTTT.

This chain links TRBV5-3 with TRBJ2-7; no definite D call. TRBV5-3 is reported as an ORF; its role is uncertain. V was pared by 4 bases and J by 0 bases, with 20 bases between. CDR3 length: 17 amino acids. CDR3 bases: TGTGCCAGAAGCACGTCCACCCCAGGAGAAACCTCCTACGAGCAGTACTTC. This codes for CARSTSTPGETSYEQYF.